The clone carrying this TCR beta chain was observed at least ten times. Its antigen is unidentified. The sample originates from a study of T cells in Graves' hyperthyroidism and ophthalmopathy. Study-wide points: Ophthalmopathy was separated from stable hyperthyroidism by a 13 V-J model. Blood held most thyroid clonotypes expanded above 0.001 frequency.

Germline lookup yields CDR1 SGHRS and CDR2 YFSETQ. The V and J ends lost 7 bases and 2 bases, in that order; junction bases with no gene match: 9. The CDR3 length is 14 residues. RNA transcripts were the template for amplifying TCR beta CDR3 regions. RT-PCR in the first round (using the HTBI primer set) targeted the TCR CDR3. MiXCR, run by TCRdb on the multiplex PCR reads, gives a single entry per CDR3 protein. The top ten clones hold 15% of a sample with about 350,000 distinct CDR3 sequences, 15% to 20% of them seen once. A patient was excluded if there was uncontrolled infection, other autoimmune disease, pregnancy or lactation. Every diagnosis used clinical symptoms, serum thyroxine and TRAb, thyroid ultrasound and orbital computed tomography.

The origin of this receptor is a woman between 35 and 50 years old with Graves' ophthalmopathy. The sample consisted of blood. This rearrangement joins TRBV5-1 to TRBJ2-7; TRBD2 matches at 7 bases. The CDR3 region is CASRGGAGTYEQYF. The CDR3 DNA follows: TGCGCCAGCCGGGGTGGAGCGGGAACCTACGAGCAGTACTTC.